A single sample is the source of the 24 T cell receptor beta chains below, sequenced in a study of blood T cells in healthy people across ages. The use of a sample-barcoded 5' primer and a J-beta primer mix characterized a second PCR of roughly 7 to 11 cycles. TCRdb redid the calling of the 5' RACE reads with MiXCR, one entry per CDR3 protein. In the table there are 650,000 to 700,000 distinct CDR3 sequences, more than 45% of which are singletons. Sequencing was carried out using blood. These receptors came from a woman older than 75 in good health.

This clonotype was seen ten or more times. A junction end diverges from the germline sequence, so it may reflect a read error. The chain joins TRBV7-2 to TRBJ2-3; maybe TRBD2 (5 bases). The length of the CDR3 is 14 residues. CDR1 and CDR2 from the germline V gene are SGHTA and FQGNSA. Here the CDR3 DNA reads TGCGCCAGCAGCTTGATCTCGGGAACAGATACGCAGTATTTT. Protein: CASSLISGTDTQYF.

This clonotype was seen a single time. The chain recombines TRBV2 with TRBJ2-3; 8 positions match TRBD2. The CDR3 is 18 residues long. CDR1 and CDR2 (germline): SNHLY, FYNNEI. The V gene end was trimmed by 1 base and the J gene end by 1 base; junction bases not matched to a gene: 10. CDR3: CASSEVAGGSTGTDTQYF. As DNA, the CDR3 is TGTGCCAGCAGTGAAGTGGCGGGAGGATCCACGGGCACAGATACGCAGTATTTT.

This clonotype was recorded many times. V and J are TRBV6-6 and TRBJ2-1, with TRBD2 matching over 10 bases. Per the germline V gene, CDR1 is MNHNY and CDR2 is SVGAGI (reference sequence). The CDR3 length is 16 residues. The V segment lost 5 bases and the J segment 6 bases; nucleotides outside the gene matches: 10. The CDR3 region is CASSPTQRGGGNEQFF. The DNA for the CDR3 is TGTGCCAGCAGTCCAACCCAGCGGGGGGGCGGCAATGAGCAGTTCTTC.

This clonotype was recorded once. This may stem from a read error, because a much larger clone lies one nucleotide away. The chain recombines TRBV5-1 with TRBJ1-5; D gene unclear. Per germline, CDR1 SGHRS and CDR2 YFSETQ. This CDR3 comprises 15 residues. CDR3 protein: CASSLAVGADQPRHF. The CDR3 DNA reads TGCGCCAGCAGCTTGGCTGTGGGAGCCGATCAGCCCCGGCATTTT. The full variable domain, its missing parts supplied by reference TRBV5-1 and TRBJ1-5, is KAGVTQTPRYLIKTRGQQVTLSCSPISGHRSVSWYQQTPGQGLQFLFEYFSETQRNKGNFPGRFSGRQFSNSRSEMNVSTLELGDSALYLCASSLAVGADQPRHFGDGTRLSIL.

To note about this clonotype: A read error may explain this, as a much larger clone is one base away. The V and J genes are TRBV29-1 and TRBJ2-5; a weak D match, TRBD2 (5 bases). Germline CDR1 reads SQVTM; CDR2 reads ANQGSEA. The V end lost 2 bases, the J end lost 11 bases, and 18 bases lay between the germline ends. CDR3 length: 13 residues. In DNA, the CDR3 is TGCAGCGTTGAACAGTCACGGGGTGAGAGGCAGTACTTC. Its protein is CSVEQSRGERQYF.

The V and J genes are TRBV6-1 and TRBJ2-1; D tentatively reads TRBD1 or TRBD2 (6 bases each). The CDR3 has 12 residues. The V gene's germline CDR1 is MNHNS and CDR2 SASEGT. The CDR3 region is CSGEDSYNEQFF. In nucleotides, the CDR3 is TGTTCAGGGGAGGACTCCTACAATGAGCAGTTCTTC.

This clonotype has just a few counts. The CDR3 DNA sequence: TGTGCCAGCAGCTTAACGGGGACCGGGAGAGGCTACACCTTC. Protein: CASSLTGTGRGYTF. This chain joins TRBV7-3 and TRBJ1-2; D is possibly TRBD1 (5 bases). This CDR3 has 14 amino acids. V lost 0 bases to trimming and J lost 8 bases, with 13 bases between them. CDR1 and CDR2 (germline): SGHTA, FQGTGA.

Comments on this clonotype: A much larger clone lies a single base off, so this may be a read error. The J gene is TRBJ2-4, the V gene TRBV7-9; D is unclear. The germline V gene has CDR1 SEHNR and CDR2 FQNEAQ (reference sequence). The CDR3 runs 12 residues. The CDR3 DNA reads TGTGCCGTCAGGAGTGCCAAAAACATTGAGTACTTC. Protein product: CAVRSAKNIEYF. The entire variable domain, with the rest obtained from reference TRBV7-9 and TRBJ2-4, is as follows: DTGVSQNPRHKITKRGQNVTFRCDPISEHNRLYWYRQTLGQGPEFLTYFQNEAQLEKSRLLSDRFSAERPKGSFSTLEIQRTEQGDSAMYLCAVRSAKNIEYFGAGTRLSVL.

The CDR3 region is CASSPGISEQYF. In DNA, the CDR3 is TGTGCCAGCTCACCGGGGATTTCCGAGCAGTACTTC. The V gene is TRBV18, the J gene TRBJ2-7; D call uncertain. This CDR3 spans 12 amino acids. CDR1 and CDR2 (germline): KGHSH, LQKENI. Deletions cut 3 bases from V and 6 bases from J, with 9 bases between.

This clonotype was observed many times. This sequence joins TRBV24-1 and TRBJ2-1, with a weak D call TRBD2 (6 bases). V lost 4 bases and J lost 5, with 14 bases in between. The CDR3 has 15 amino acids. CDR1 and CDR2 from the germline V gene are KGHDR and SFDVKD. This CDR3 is CATSDYPGLNNEQFF. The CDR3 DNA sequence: TGTGCCACCAGTGACTACCCGGGACTCAACAATGAGCAGTTCTTC.

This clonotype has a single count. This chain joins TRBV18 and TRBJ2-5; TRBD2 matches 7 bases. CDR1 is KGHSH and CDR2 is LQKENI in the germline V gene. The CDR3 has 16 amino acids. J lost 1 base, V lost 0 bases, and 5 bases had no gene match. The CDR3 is CASSPPKRGLQETQYF. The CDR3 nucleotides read TGTGCCAGCTCACCACCGAAGCGGGGACTCCAAGAGACCCAGTACTTC. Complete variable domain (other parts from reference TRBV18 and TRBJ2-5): NAGVMQNPRHLVRRRGQEARLRCSPMKGHSHVYWYRQLPEEGLKFMVYLQKENIIDESGMPKERFSAEFPKEGPSILRIQQVVRGDSAAYFCASSPPKRGLQETQYFGPGTRLLVL.

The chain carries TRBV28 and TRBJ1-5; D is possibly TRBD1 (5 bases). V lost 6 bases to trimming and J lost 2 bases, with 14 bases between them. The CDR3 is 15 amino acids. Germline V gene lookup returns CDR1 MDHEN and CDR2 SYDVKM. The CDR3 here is CASRLWGMGNQPQHF. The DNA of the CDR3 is TGTGCCAGCAGGCTGTGGGGGATGGGCAATCAGCCCCAGCATTTT. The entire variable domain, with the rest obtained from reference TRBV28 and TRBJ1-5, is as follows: DVKVTQSSRYLVKRTGEKVFLECVQDMDHENMFWYRQDPGLGLRLIYFSYDVKMKEKGDIPEGYSVSREKKERFSLILESASTNQTSMYLCASRLWGMGNQPQHFGDGTRLSIL.

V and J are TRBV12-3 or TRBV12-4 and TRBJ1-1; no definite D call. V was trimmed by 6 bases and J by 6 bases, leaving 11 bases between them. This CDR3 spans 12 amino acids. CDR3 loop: CASRFQIAEAFF. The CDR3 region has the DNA TGTGCCAGCAGGTTCCAAATCGCTGAAGCTTTCTTT.

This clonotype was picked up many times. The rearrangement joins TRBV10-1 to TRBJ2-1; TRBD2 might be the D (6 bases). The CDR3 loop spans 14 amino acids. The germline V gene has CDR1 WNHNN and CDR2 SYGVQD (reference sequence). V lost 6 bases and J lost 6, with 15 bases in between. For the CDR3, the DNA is TGCGCCAGCAGGGGTTCGGGAGACCGCAATGAGCAGTTCTTC. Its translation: CASRGSGDRNEQFF.

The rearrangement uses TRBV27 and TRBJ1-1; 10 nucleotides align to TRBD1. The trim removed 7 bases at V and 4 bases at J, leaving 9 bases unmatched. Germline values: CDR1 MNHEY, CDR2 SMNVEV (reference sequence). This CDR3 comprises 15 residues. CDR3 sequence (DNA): TGTGCCAGCAACCGACAGGGGGCGCGTAGCACTGAAGCTTTCTTT. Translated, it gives CASNRQGARSTEAFF.

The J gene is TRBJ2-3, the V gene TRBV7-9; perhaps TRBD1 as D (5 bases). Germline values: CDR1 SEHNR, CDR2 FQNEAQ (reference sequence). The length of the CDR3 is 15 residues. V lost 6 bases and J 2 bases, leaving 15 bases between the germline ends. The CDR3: CASRKDTAHTDTQYF. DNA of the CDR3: TGTGCCAGCAGGAAGGACACGGCCCACACAGATACGCAGTATTTT.

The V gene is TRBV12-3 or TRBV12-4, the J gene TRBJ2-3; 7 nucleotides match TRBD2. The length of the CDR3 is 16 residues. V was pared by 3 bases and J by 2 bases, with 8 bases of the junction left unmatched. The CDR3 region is CASSLRLAEITDTQYF. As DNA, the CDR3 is TGTGCCAGCAGTTTGCGGCTAGCGGAAATCACAGATACGCAGTATTTT.

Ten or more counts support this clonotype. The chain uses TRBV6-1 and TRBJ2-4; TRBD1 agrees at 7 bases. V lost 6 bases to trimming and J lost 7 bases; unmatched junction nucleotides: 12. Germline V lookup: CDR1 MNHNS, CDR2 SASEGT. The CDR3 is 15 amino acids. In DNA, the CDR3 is TGTGCCAGCAGCGACCCGGGGACAGTCCTTAACATTCAGTACTTC. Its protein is CASSDPGTVLNIQYF.

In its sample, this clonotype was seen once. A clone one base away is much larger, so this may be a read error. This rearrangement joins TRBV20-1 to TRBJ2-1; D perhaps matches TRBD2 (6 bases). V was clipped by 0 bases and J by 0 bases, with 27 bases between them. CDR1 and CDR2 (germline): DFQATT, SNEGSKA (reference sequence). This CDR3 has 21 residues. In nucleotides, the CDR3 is TGCAGTGCTAGAGAGCGGCGGCGGGTACTAGCCTCCGTAACCTCCTACAATGAGCAGTTCTTC. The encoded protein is CSARERRRVLASVTSYNEQFF.

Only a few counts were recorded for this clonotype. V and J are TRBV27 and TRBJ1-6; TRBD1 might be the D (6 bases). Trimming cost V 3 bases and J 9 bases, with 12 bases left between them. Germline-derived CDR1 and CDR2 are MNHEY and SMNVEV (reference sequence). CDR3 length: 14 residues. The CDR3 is CASSLWGATSPLHF. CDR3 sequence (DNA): TGTGCCAGCAGTTTGTGGGGGGCAACTTCACCCCTCCACTTT.

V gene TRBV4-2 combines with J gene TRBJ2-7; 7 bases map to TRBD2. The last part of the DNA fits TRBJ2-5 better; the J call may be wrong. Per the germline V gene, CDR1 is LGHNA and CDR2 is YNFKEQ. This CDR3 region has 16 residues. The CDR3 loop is CASSQPGTTPGETQYF. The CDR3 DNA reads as TGTGCCAGCAGCCAACCCGGGACTACCCCGGGGGAGACCCAGTACTTC.

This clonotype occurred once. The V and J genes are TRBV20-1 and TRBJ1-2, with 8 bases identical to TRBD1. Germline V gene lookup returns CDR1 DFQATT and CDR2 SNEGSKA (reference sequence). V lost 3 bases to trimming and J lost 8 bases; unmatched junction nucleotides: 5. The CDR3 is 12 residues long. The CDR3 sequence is CSASLTGDGYTF. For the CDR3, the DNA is TGCAGTGCTAGTCTGACAGGGGACGGCTACACCTTC.

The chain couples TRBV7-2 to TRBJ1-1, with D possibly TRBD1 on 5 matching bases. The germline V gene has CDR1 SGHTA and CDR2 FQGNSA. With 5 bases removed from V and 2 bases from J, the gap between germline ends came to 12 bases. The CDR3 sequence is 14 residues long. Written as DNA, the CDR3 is TGTGCCAGCAGCCCGACAGCAACTAACACTGAAGCTTTCTTT. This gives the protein CASSPTATNTEAFF. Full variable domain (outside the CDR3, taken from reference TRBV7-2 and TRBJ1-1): GAGVSQSPSNKVTEKGKDVELRCDPISGHTALYWYRQSLGQGLEFLIYFQGNSAPDKSGLPSDRFSAERTGGSVSTLTIQRTQQEDSAVYLCASSPTATNTEAFFGQGTRLTVV.

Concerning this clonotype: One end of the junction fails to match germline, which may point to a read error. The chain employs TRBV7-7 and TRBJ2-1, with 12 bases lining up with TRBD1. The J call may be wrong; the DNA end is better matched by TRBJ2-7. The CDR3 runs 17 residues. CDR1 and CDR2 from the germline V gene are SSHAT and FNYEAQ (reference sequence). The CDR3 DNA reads TGTGCTAGCAGCTTAGCGTCGGGACAGGGGGCCTCCAATGAGCAGTACTTC. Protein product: CASSLASGQGASNEQYF.